What follows is one T cell receptor beta chain and its context. This sample stems from a study of blood T cell repertoires in COVID-19. Measured with immunoSEQ multiplex PCR; TCRdb has only the in-frame clones, and not every one. The table lists fewer than 70,000 clones, more than 80% of them singletons. The source of this sequence is a woman of 80 years or more with active COVID-19. The sample taken for sequencing was peripheral blood.

In nucleotides, the CDR3 is TGTGCCAGCGCTCAGGGCGGGGGGGACCAAGAGACCCAGTACTTC. It yields the protein CASAQGGGDQETQYF. The chain joins TRBV5-4 to TRBJ2-5, with 9 positions matching TRBD2. V lost 7 bases to trimming and J lost 0 bases; unmatched junction nucleotides: 7. The germline V gene has CDR1 SGHNT and CDR2 YYREEE (reference sequence). The length of the CDR3 is 15 residues.